Presented here are 11 T cell receptor beta chains from one specimen sequenced in a study of T cell repertoires in cytomegalovirus infection. TCRdb redid the calling of the reads with MiXCR, one entry per CDR3 protein. The sample holds around 630,000 distinct CDR3 sequences; approximately 24% are singletons and the top ten take around 7.6%. Sequences were obtained from CD8+ T cells from PBMCs. These receptors all come from a human donor in good health (CMV status not recorded). Some clones in this sample may be carry-over from other donors' samples.

The V and J genes are TRBV7-6 and TRBJ2-2; D is uncertain. The CDR3 totals 17 residues. Germline V lookup: CDR1 SGHVS, CDR2 FNYEAQ. Trimming shortened V by 1 base and J by 4 bases, and 16 bases separated the two germline ends. The CDR3 DNA is TGTGCCAGCAGCTTAGAAGGGCCTCAAAGTGTCACCGGGGAGCTGTTTTTT. Its protein is CASSLEGPQSVTGELFF.

This clonotype has at least ten counts. This chain uses TRBV7-8 with TRBJ1-1; weak D call: TRBD1 (6 bases). The V gene lost 8 bases and the J gene lost 11 bases, with 21 bases spanning the gap. Germline V gives CDR1 SGHVS, CDR2 FQNEAQ. The CDR3 loop spans 13 amino acids. The CDR3 DNA reads as TGTGCCAGCGAGGGGGACACCGGTACGGAGGCTTTCTTT. It translates to CASEGDTGTEAFF.

The table lists this clonotype with a few counts. The rearrangement links TRBV5-1 to TRBJ2-7, with TRBD1 matching over 8 bases. Germline assignment: CDR1 SGHRS and CDR2 YFSETQ. The CDR3 has 14 amino acids. The trim removed 4 bases at V and 3 bases at J, leaving 6 bases unmatched. CDR3 sequence (DNA): TGCGCCAGCAGCCAGACAGGGGACGGCTACGAGCAGTACTTC. This codes for CASSQTGDGYEQYF. Drawing the rest from reference TRBV5-1 and TRBJ2-7, the complete variable domain is KAGVTQTPRYLIKTRGQQVTLSCSPISGHRSVSWYQQTPGQGLQFLFEYFSETQRNKGNFPGRFSGRQFSNSRSEMNVSTLELGDSALYLCASSQTGDGYEQYFGPGTRLTVT.

V gene TRBV7-9 combines with J gene TRBJ1-4; 7 nucleotides match TRBD1. The CDR3 runs to 15 residues. Looked up from germline, CDR1 is SEHNR and CDR2 is FQNEAQ (reference sequence). Trimming took 6 bases from V and 8 from J; bases not matched to a gene: 12. Here the CDR3 reads CASSYTGDVVEKLFF. The DNA for the CDR3 is TGTGCCAGCAGTTACACAGGGGACGTAGTAGAAAAACTGTTTTTT.

This clonotype was picked up many times. The rearrangement uses TRBV6-1 and TRBJ1-1; no firm D call. CDR3 size: 15 residues. Germline V lookup: CDR1 MNHNS, CDR2 SASEGT. V was pared by 5 bases and J by 0 bases, with 13 bases between. This CDR3 reads CASSFQPFMNTEAFF. Here the CDR3 DNA reads TGTGCCAGCAGTTTTCAGCCATTCATGAACACTGAAGCTTTCTTT.

This clonotype showed up many times. This chain connects TRBV7-2 to TRBJ1-2; tentatively, D is TRBD1 (6 bases). CDR3 length: 13 amino acids. V was shortened by 5 bases and J by 4 bases, with 11 bases between the two germline ends. The V gene's germline CDR1 is SGHTA and CDR2 FQGNSA. The CDR3 DNA follows: TGTGCCAGCAGCGCCGGACAGCCCTATGGCTACACCTTC. It is translated as CASSAGQPYGYTF.

This clonotype was seen many times. The chain links TRBV6-5 to TRBJ2-3, with 8 bases aligning to TRBD2. This CDR3 has 16 residues. Per the germline V gene, CDR1 is MNHEY and CDR2 is SVGAGI. The J segment lost 4 bases and the V segment lost 0 bases, leaving 6 bases of the junction unmatched. CDR3 coding DNA: TGTGCCAGCAGTTACTCCCTAGCGGGTGTCCCAGATACGCAGTATTTT. Protein sequence: CASSYSLAGVPDTQYF.

The gene calls are TRBV27 and TRBJ2-7, with TRBD1 matching over 8 bases. This CDR3 contains 14 residues. V trimming: 6 bases; J trimming: 4 bases; junction bases outside the gene matches: 8. Looked up from germline, CDR1 is MNHEY and CDR2 is SMNVEV (reference sequence). This CDR3 is CASSHDRGGYEQYF. The CDR3 nucleotides read TGTGCCAGCAGCCACGACAGGGGTGGGTACGAGCAGTACTTC.

The rearrangement joins TRBV9 to TRBJ1-1; no firm D call. Trimming left V 7 bases short and J 7 bases short, with 11 bases between. The CDR3 sequence is 11 residues long. Germline V gene data show CDR1 as SGDLS and CDR2 as YYNGEE. This CDR3 reads CASRPGREAFF. The CDR3 nucleotides read TGTGCCAGCCGACCCGGTCGTGAAGCTTTCTTT.

The rearrangement uses TRBV6-6 and TRBJ1-5; D unresolved. CDR1 and CDR2 from the germline V gene are MNHNY and SVGAGI (reference sequence). This CDR3 comprises 13 residues. Trimming shortened V by 6 bases and J by 5 bases, and 11 bases separated the two germline ends. DNA of the CDR3: TGTGCCAGCAGGCAATTGGGATATCAGCCCCAGCATTTT. This gives the protein CASRQLGYQPQHF.

V usage is TRBV11-1 and J usage is TRBJ2-5; TRBD1 matches at 12 bases. Trimming removed 2 bases from V and 5 bases from J; junction bases left unmatched: 3. This CDR3 spans 15 amino acids. CDR1 is SGHAT, CDR2 FQDESV, per germline (reference sequence). This CDR3 is CASSLYGTGGETQYF. The CDR3 DNA reads as TGTGCCAGCAGCTTATACGGGACAGGGGGCGAGACCCAGTACTTC.